The 7 T cell receptor beta chains below come from one sample, sequenced in a study of cytomegalovirus exposure and HLA in healthy donors. 60 Vbeta and 13 Jbeta primers were used in PCR. Sequenced by immunoSEQ multiplex PCR; TCRdb stores in-frame clones only, minus some. The top ten hold 10% to 13% of the sample, which has about 210,000 clones, about four fifths seen once. The sample comprised PBMCs. Every receptor here comes from a woman aged 45 to 65 in good health and CMV-seropositive.

The V call is TRBV27, the J call TRBJ1-2; 12 bases match TRBD1. The CDR3 extends over 15 amino acids. CDR1 and CDR2 (germline): MNHEY, SMNVEV (reference sequence). V trimming: 4 bases; J trimming: 10 bases; junction bases outside the gene matches: 10. The CDR3 reads CASSSAGTGGFDYTF. CDR3 DNA: TGTGCCAGCAGTTCCGCCGGGACAGGGGGCTTCGACTACACCTTC.

In the case of this clone: An end of the junction does not agree with germline; a read error may underlie this. The V and J genes are TRBV6-1 and TRBJ2-5; TRBD1 matches at 8 bases. CDR1 and CDR2 (germline): MNHNS, SASEGT. The CDR3 sequence is 16 residues long. The DNA of the CDR3 is TGTGCCGGCAGTGGGACTCAGGGGGCTTGGAGAGAGACCCAGTACTTC. Its translation: CAGSGTQGAWRETQYF.

The chain joins TRBV29-1 to TRBJ1-1; the D gene is possibly TRBD1 (5 bases). CDR1 is SQVTM, CDR2 ANQGSEA, per germline. V lost 7 bases and J lost 3, with 18 bases in between. CDR3 length equals 14 residues. CDR3 protein: CSAEPRGRHTEAFF. The CDR3 coding sequence is TGCAGCGCGGAGCCAAGGGGTCGTCACACTGAAGCTTTCTTT.

CDR3 protein: CASSYSPRTGAYEQYF. CDR3 nucleotide sequence: TGTGCCAGCAGTTACAGTCCGCGGACAGGGGCCTACGAGCAGTACTTC. The V gene is TRBV6-5, the J gene TRBJ2-7; the match to TRBD1 covers 9 bases. The germline gives CDR1 MNHEY, CDR2 SVGAGI. This CDR3 has 16 amino acids. V trimming: 2 bases; J trimming: 2 bases; junction bases outside the gene matches: 7.

V usage is TRBV7-3 and J usage is TRBJ1-1; the D is unclear. The V gene lost 5 bases and the J gene lost 1 base, with 8 bases spanning the gap. The CDR3 is 13 amino acids. The germline gives CDR1 SGHTA, CDR2 FQGTGA. CDR3 bases: TGTGCCAGCAGCCTCACAGAGAACACTGAAGCTTTCTTT. Protein: CASSLTENTEAFF. Full variable domain (missing parts from reference TRBV7-3 and TRBJ1-1): GAGVSQTPSNKVTEKGKYVELRCDPISGHTALYWYRQSLGQGPEFLIYFQGTGAADDSGLPNDRFFAVRPEGSVSTLKIQRTERGDSAVYLCASSLTENTEAFFGQGTRLTVV.

The chain links TRBV19 to TRBJ2-1, with 7 positions matching TRBD2. The CDR3 is 19 residues long. CDR1 is LNHDA and CDR2 is SQIVND in the germline V gene (reference sequence). The V gene end was trimmed by 3 bases and the J gene end by 8 bases; junction bases not matched to a gene: 22. The CDR3 DNA follows: TGTGCCAGTAGTATCGGGCTCGAGACTAGCATTCGATCTGGGGATGAGCAGTTCTTC. Protein product: CASSIGLETSIRSGDEQFF.

This clone was observed a handful of times. This chain connects TRBV5-1 to TRBJ1-1; D is unclear. The CDR3 totals 13 residues. Germline CDR1 and CDR2: SGHRS and YFSETQ. With 0 bases removed from V and 2 bases from J, the gap between germline ends came to 5 bases. CDR3 in amino acids: CASSLGTNTEAFF. The CDR3 nucleotides read TGCGCCAGCAGCTTGGGGACTAACACTGAAGCTTTCTTT. The variable domain in full, with the rest retrieved from reference TRBV5-1 and TRBJ1-1, is KAGVTQTPRYLIKTRGQQVTLSCSPISGHRSVSWYQQTPGQGLQFLFEYFSETQRNKGNFPGRFSGRQFSNSRSEMNVSTLELGDSALYLCASSLGTNTEAFFGQGTRLTVV.